What follows are 2 T cell receptor beta chains derived from one specimen sequenced in a study of somatic mutations in cytotoxic T cells in rheumatoid arthritis. Repertoires were generated with immunoSEQ multiplex PCR, while TCRdb's copy carries only in-frame clones and drops some. Among about 23,000 clones listed, 80% to 90% were seen once. The sample comprised CD8+ T cells sorted from blood. The receptor set was obtained from an adult with rheumatoid arthritis.

The chain links TRBV5-1 to TRBJ2-7; possibly TRBD1 for D (5 bases). Germline V gene lookup returns CDR1 SGHRS and CDR2 YFSETQ. V shed 2 bases and J shed 4 bases, with 10 bases lying between them. CDR3 length: 13 residues. The CDR3 nucleotides read TGCGCCAGCAGCTTTACGCAGGGTTACGAGCAGTACTTC. This translates into CASSFTQGYEQYF.

V is TRBV6-5 and J is TRBJ1-1, with D uncertain. CDR1 is MNHEY, CDR2 SVGAGI, per germline. This CDR3 spans 15 amino acids. Between the trimmed V and J ends, which lost 6 bases and 3 bases, there was a span of 17 bases. As DNA, the CDR3 is TGTGCCAGCAGAGTCCAACCGAGGGCCGACACTGAAGCTTTCTTT. It encodes CASRVQPRADTEAFF.